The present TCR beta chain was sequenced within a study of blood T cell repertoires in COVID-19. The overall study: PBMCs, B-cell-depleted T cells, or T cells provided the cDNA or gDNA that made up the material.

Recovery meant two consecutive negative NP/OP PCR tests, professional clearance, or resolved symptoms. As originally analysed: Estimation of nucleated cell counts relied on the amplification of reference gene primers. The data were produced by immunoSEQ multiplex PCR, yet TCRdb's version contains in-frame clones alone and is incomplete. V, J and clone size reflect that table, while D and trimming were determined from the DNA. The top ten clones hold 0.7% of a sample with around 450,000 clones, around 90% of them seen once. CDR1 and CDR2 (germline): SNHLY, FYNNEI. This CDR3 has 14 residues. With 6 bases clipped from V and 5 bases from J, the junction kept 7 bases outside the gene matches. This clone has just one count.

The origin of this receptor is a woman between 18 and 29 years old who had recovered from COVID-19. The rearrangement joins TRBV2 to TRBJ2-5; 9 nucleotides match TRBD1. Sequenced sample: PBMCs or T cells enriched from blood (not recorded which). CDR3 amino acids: CASSVDRGGETQYF. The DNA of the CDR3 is TGTGCCAGCAGCGTGGACAGGGGAGGCGAGACCCAGTACTTC.